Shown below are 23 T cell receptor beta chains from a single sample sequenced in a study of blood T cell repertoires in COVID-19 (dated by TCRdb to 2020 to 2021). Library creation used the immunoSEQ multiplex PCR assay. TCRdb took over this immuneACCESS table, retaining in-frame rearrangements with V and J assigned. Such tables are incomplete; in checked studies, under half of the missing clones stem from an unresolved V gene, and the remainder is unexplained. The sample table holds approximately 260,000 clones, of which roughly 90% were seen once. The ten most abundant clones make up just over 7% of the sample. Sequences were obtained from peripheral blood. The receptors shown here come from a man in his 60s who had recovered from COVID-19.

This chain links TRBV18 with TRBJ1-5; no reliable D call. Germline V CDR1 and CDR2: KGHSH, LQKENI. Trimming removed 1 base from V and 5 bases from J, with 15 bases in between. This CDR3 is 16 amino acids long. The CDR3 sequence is CASSPQVAGIDQPQHF. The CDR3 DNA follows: TGTGCCAGCTCACCACAGGTTGCGGGGATTGATCAGCCCCAGCATTTT.

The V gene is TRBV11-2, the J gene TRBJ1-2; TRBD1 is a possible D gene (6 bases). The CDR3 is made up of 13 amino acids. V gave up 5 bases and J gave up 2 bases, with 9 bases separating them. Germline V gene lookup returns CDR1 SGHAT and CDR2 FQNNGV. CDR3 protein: CASSVDRNYGYTF. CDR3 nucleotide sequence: TGTGCCAGCAGCGTGGACAGAAACTATGGCTACACCTTC.

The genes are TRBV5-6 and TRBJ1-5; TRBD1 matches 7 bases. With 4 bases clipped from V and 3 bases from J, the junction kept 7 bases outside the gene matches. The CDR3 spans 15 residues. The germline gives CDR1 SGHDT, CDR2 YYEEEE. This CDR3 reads CASSRQGWNNQPQHF. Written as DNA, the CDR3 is TGTGCCAGCAGCCGACAGGGTTGGAACAATCAGCCCCAGCATTTT.

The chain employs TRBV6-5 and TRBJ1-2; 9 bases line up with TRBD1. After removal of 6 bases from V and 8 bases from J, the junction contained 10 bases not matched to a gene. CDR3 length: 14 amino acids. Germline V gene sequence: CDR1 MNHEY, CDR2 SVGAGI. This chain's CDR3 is CASRSRDRAGGYTF. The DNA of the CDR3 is TGTGCCAGCAGATCCCGGGACAGGGCCGGGGGCTACACCTTC.

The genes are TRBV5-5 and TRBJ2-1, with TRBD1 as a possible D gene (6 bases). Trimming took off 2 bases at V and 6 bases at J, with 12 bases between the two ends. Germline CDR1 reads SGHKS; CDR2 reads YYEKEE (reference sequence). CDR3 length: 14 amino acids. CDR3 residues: CASSFGGWPNEQFF. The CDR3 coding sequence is TGTGCCAGCAGCTTTGGGGGCTGGCCCAATGAGCAGTTCTTC.

The CDR3 spells CASGRASTGGETQYF. The CDR3 region has the DNA TGTGCTAGTGGCCGGGCATCGACCGGGGGAGAGACCCAGTACTTC. V is TRBV12-5 and J is TRBJ2-5, with a tentative D call TRBD2 (6 bases). CDR1 and CDR2 from the germline V gene are LGHNT and FRNRAP. Trimming cost V 6 bases and J 4 bases, with 18 bases left between them. The CDR3 has 15 amino acids.

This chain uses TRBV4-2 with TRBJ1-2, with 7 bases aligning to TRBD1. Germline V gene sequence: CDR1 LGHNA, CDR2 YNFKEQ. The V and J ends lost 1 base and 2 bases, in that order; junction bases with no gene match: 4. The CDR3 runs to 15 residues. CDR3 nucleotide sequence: TGTGCCAGCAGCCAAGTCCTGACAGGGAACTATGGCTACACCTTC. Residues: CASSQVLTGNYGYTF.

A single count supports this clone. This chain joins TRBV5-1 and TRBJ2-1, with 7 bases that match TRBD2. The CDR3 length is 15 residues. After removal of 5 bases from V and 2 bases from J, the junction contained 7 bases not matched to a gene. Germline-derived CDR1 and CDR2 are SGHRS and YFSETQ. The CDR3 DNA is TGCGCCAGCAGTCCCACGGCGGGGGCCTACAATGAGCAGTTCTTC. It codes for CASSPTAGAYNEQFF.

CDR3 amino acids: CASSRTRTGELFF. The CDR3 nucleotides read TGTGCCAGCAGCCGGACACGGACCGGGGAGCTGTTTTTT. The chain uses TRBV7-7 and TRBJ2-2; a possible D gene is TRBD1 (5 bases). This CDR3 has 13 residues. The V gene's germline CDR1 is SSHAT and CDR2 FNYEAQ (reference sequence). The germline V and J ends were trimmed by 5 bases and 5 bases, with 9 bases remaining between them.

This chain's CDR3 is CASSPSGQGEVEKLFF. The DNA of the CDR3 is TGTGCCAGCTCACCCTCTGGACAGGGAGAGGTTGAAAAACTGTTTTTT. The chain couples TRBV18 to TRBJ1-4; 8 nucleotides align to TRBD1. The CDR3 totals 16 residues. Per germline, CDR1 KGHSH and CDR2 LQKENI. Trimming took 3 bases from V and 7 from J; bases not matched to a gene: 10. Drawing the rest from reference TRBV18 and TRBJ1-4, the complete variable domain is NAGVMQNPRHLVRRRGQEARLRCSPMKGHSHVYWYRQLPEEGLKFMVYLQKENIIDESGMPKERFSAEFPKEGPSILRIQQVVRGDSAAYFCASSPSGQGEVEKLFFGSGTQLSVL.

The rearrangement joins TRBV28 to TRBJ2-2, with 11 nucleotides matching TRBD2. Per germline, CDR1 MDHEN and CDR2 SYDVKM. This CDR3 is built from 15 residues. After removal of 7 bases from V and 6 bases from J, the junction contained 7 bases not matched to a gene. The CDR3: CASNSGGAEAGELFF. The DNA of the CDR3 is TGTGCCAGCAATAGCGGGGGGGCCGAGGCCGGGGAGCTGTTTTTT.

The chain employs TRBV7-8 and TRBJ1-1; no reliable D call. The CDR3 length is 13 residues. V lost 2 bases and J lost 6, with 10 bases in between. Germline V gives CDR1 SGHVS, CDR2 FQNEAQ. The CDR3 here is CASSLYPAAEAFF. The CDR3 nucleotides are TGTGCCAGCAGCTTATACCCAGCGGCTGAAGCTTTCTTT. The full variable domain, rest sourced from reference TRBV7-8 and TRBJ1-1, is GAGVSQSPRYKVAKRGQDVALRCDPISGHVSLFWYQQALGQGPEFLTYFQNEAQLDKSGLPSDRFFAERPEGSVSTLKIQRTQQEDSAVYLCASSLYPAAEAFFGQGTRLTVV.

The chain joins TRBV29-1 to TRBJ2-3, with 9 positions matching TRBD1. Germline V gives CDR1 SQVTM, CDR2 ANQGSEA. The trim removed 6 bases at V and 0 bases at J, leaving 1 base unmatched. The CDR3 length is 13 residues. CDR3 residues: CSVGQGSTDTQYF. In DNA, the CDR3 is TGCAGCGTCGGACAGGGGAGCACAGATACGCAGTATTTT.

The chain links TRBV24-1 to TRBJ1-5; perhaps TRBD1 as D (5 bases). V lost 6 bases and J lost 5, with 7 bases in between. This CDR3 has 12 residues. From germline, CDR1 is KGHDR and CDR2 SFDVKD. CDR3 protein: CATSQGDQPQHF. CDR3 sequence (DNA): TGTGCCACCAGTCAAGGGGATCAGCCCCAGCATTTT.

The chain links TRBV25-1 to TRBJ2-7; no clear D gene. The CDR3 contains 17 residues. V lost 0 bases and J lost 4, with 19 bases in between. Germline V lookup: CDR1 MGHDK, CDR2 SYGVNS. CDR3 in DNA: TGTGCCAGCAGTGAATATACAGTCGAGCACGACGAGTACGAGCAGTACTTC. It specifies CASSEYTVEHDEYEQYF.

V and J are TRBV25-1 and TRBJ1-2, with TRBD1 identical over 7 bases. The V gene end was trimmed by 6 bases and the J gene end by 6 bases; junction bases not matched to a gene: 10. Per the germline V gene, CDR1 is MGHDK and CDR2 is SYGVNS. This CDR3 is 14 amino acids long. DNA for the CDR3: TGTGCCAGCAGCCGAACCAGGGGGTCGGATGGCTACACCTTC. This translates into CASSRTRGSDGYTF.

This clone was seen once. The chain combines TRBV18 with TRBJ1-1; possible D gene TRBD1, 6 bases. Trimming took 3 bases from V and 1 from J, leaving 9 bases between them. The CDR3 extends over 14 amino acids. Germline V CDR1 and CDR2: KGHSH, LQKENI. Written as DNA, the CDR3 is TGTGCCAGCTCACCCTCAGGGGAGAACACTGAAGCTTTCTTT. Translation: CASSPSGENTEAFF.

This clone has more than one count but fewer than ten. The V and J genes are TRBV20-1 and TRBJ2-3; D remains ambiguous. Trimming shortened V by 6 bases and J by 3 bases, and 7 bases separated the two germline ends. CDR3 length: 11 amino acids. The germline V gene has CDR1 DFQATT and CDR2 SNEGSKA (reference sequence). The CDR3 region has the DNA TGCAGTGCGGAGAGGACAGATACGCAGTATTTT. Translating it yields CSAERTDTQYF.

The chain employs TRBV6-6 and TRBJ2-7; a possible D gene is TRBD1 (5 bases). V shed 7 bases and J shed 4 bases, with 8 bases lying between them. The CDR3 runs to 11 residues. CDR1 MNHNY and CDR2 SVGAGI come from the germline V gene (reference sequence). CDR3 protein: CASIAGYEQYF. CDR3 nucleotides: TGTGCCAGCATCGCAGGGTACGAGCAGTACTTC.

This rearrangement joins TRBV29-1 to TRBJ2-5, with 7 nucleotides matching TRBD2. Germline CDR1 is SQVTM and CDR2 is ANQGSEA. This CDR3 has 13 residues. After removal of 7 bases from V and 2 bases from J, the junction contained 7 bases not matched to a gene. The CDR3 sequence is CSAPGGGQETQYF. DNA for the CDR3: TGCAGCGCCCCTGGCGGGGGACAAGAGACCCAGTACTTC.

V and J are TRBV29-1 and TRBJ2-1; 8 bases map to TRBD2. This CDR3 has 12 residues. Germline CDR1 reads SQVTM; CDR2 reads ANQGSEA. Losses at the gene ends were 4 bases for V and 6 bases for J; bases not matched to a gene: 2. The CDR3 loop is CSVAGGVNEQFF. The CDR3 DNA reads TGCAGCGTTGCGGGGGGGGTCAATGAGCAGTTCTTC.

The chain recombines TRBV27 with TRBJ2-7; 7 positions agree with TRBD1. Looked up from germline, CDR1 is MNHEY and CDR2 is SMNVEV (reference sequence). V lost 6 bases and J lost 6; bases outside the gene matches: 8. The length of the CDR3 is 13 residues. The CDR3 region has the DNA TGTGCCAGCAGAGAGACAGGGTCGAGCGAGCAGTACTTC. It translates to CASRETGSSEQYF.

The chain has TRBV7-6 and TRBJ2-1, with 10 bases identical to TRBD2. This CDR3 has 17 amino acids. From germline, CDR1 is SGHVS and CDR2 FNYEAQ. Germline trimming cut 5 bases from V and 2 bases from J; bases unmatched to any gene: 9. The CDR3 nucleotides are TGTGCCAGCAGCCGAACCAGCACTAGCGGGACCTACAATGAGCAGTTCTTC. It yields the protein CASSRTSTSGTYNEQFF.